The 30 T cell receptor beta chains reported below all come from one sample, sequenced in a study of T-cell memory formation after mild COVID-19. TCRdb re-called the 5' RACE reads through MiXCR, storing one row per CDR3 protein. The sample has about 410,000 distinct CDR3 sequences, more than 20% seen once; the top ten hold roughly 14%. The sample taken for sequencing was PBMCs or a T cell subset sorted from them (not recorded which). The source of these receptors is an adult woman who had mild COVID-19 (a few samples of this study predate the infection). Cell type and time point are not known.

The sample holds a few counts of this clonotype. As DNA, the CDR3 is TGTGCCAGCAGCTGGATGGACGGGTACGAGCAGTACTTC. This gives the protein CASSWMDGYEQYF. This chain joins TRBV5-5 and TRBJ2-7; D not resolved. Trimming removed 3 bases from V and 4 bases from J, with 11 bases in between. The V gene's germline CDR1 is SGHKS and CDR2 YYEKEE (reference sequence). The CDR3 consists of 13 residues.

This sequence joins TRBV7-6 and TRBJ2-4; 8 positions match TRBD1. The CDR3 loop spans 15 amino acids. Germline CDR1 SGHVS, CDR2 FNYEAQ. With V trimmed by 5 bases and J by 5 bases, 8 bases remained unmatched. CDR3 DNA: TGTGCCAGCAGCCCTAGGACAGGGTTCGAAAACATTCAGTACTTC. As protein: CASSPRTGFENIQYF.

The chain uses TRBV29-1 and TRBJ2-7; the D gene is possibly TRBD1 (5 bases). The CDR3 is 11 residues long. The V end was cut by 2 bases, the J end by 3 bases, with 5 bases between. Germline values: CDR1 SQVTM, CDR2 ANQGSEA. The DNA for the CDR3 is TGCAGCGTTGAACAGGGCTACGAGCAGTACTTC. Translation gives CSVEQGYEQYF.

This clonotype appeared a few times. The chain couples TRBV14 to TRBJ2-1; 12 positions match TRBD2. The CDR3 has 15 amino acids. The V and J ends lost 0 bases and 10 bases, in that order; junction bases with no gene match: 4. Germline lookup yields CDR1 SGHDN and CDR2 FVKESK. CDR3 nucleotide sequence: TGTGCCAGCAGCCAAGAAGGGGGACTAGCGGGCGAGCAGTTCTTC. As protein: CASSQEGGLAGEQFF.

The table lists this clonotype with a few counts. The chain is built from TRBV6-5 and TRBJ1-1, with D unresolved. Per germline, CDR1 MNHEY and CDR2 SVGAGI. Trimming pared 5 bases from V and 3 bases from J, leaving 13 bases between. The CDR3 totals 14 residues. The CDR3 region has the DNA TGTGCCAGCAGTGTATCTACCGCCTACACTGAAGCTTTCTTT. It is translated as CASSVSTAYTEAFF.

V is TRBV7-2 and J is TRBJ2-6; a weak D match, TRBD1 (6 bases). Germline values: CDR1 SGHTA, CDR2 FQGNSA. The CDR3 is 17 amino acids. V lost 5 bases and J lost 2, with 16 bases in between. The CDR3 sequence is CASSRQLQGTGANVLTF. The CDR3 DNA is TGTGCCAGCAGCCGTCAACTACAGGGAACTGGGGCCAACGTCCTGACTTTC.

This clonotype was detected only a few times. The rearrangement links TRBV5-6 to TRBJ2-6; D remains unclear. Germline loops: CDR1 SGHDT, CDR2 YYEEEE. This CDR3 is built from 16 residues. Trimming shortened V by 1 base and J by 4 bases, and 12 bases separated the two germline ends. The CDR3 here is CASSLFVRPGANVLTF. The CDR3 DNA reads as TGTGCCAGCAGCTTGTTTGTGCGCCCAGGGGCCAACGTCCTGACTTTC.

The rearrangement uses TRBV9 and TRBJ2-1; 13 bases are shared with TRBD2. This CDR3 contains 16 residues. Germline CDR1 and CDR2: SGDLS and YYNGEE. The junction had 4 bases not matched to a gene; V was cut back by 3 bases and J by 4 bases. DNA of the CDR3: TGTGCCAGCAGCGCTAGACTAGCGGGGGGTTACAATGAGCAGTTCTTC. Protein: CASSARLAGGYNEQFF.

This sequence joins TRBV7-2 and TRBJ1-2, with D possibly being TRBD1 (5 bases). V lost 1 base, J lost 4 bases, and 16 bases lay in between. The CDR3 sequence is 16 residues long. Germline V gene lookup returns CDR1 SGHTA and CDR2 FQGNSA. The CDR3 sequence is CASSLVGETPFYGYTF. As DNA, the CDR3 is TGTGCCAGCAGCTTAGTGGGGGAGACCCCCTTCTATGGCTACACCTTC.

The chain links TRBV24-1 to TRBJ1-1; D perhaps matches TRBD1 (6 bases). The V end lost 4 bases, the J end lost 6 bases, and 11 bases lay between the germline ends. CDR1 and CDR2 from the germline V gene are KGHDR and SFDVKD. CDR3 length: 13 amino acids. CDR3 sequence reads: CATSERDTAEAFF. As DNA, the CDR3 is TGTGCCACCAGTGAGCGGGACACAGCTGAAGCTTTCTTT.

This sequence joins TRBV20-1 and TRBJ2-4; TRBD1 matches 7 bases. CDR3 length: 16 residues. V lost 4 bases and J lost 6; bases outside the gene matches: 15. Germline V gives CDR1 DFQATT, CDR2 SNEGSKA (reference sequence). CDR3 protein: CSATLLDGTDTNIQYF. The DNA for the CDR3 is TGCAGTGCTACCCTACTCGACGGGACAGATACAAACATTCAGTACTTC.

This rearrangement joins TRBV3-1 to TRBJ2-7; 8 bases line up with TRBD2. The CDR3 is 14 amino acids. Trimming took 6 bases from V and 3 from J; bases not matched to a gene: 7. Germline CDR1 is LGHDT and CDR2 is YNNKEL (reference sequence). Written as DNA, the CDR3 is TGTGCCAGCAGTTACTCGGGGGGGCTCTACGAGCAGTACTTC. Its protein product is CASSYSGGLYEQYF.

The rearrangement uses TRBV5-1 and TRBJ2-7, with 12 bases identical to TRBD1. In germline, CDR1 is SGHRS, CDR2 YFSETQ. CDR3 length: 14 residues. The V segment lost 4 bases and the J segment 7 bases; nucleotides outside the gene matches: 6. CDR3 sequence (DNA): TGCGCCAGCAGCGAGGGACAGGGGGCGGAAGAGCAGTACTTC. It translates to CASSEGQGAEEQYF.

This clonotype has a handful of counts. This chain links TRBV5-4 with TRBJ2-1; D may correspond to TRBD1 or TRBD2 (5 bases each). This CDR3 contains 13 residues. Trimming pared 4 bases from V and 9 bases from J, leaving 14 bases between. CDR1 and CDR2 (germline): SGHNT, YYREEE (reference sequence). The CDR3 protein is CASSTIGTIEQFF. CDR3 nucleotide sequence: TGTGCCAGCAGCACTATCGGGACCATTGAGCAGTTCTTC.

This chain links TRBV20-1 with TRBJ2-7; TRBD1 matches at 7 bases. This CDR3 comprises 13 residues. The germline V gene encodes CDR1 DFQATT and CDR2 SNEGSKA (reference sequence). V shed 6 bases, J shed 5 bases, and the junction held 10 bases outside the gene matches. The CDR3 is CSAEPTGSDEQYF. The CDR3, as DNA: TGCAGTGCAGAGCCGACAGGGAGCGACGAGCAGTACTTC.

This chain connects TRBV4-1 to TRBJ1-2; D gene uncertain. Germline loops: CDR1 MGHRA, CDR2 YSYEKL. Trimming removed 0 bases at V and 5 bases at J, with 16 bases between. The CDR3 is 16 residues long. The CDR3: CASSQDEAARGYGYTF. As DNA, the CDR3 is TGCGCCAGCAGCCAAGATGAGGCTGCCCGAGGATATGGCTACACCTTC.

The V call is TRBV7-9, the J call TRBJ2-1; 9 positions agree with TRBD1. Germline assignment: CDR1 SEHNR and CDR2 FQNEAQ (reference sequence). The CDR3 length is 14 residues. Unmatched junction bases numbered 7, after V lost 5 bases and J lost 8 bases. Here the CDR3 reads CASSPEGQGDEQFF. The CDR3 region has the DNA TGTGCCAGCAGCCCAGAGGGACAGGGCGATGAGCAGTTCTTC.

This clonotype appeared a few times. The V call is TRBV5-1, the J call TRBJ2-3; 7 bases map to TRBD2. The CDR3 covers 17 residues. The trim removed 1 base at V and 1 base at J, leaving 9 bases unmatched. From germline, CDR1 is SGHRS and CDR2 YFSETQ. CDR3 in amino acids: CASSLTSEGLGTDTQYF. As DNA, the CDR3 is TGCGCCAGCAGCTTGACTAGCGAGGGCCTCGGCACAGATACGCAGTATTTT.

The rearrangement uses TRBV29-1 and TRBJ2-2; no firm D call. V was cut by 4 bases and J by 7 bases, with 10 bases left in between. This CDR3 is 12 amino acids long. Per the germline V gene, CDR1 is SQVTM and CDR2 is ANQGSEA. CDR3 sequence: CSVGVKVGELFF. The CDR3 DNA reads as TGCAGCGTTGGTGTAAAGGTCGGGGAGCTGTTTTTT.

The CDR3 loop reads CASSLGGRDRASNYGYTF. The CDR3 coding sequence is TGTGCCAGCAGCCTCGGGGGACGAGACAGGGCCTCCAACTATGGCTACACCTTC. The rearrangement links TRBV7-7 to TRBJ1-2; 7 bases line up with TRBD1. The germline CDR1 and CDR2 sequences are SSHAT and FNYEAQ (reference sequence). CDR3 length equals 18 residues. Trimming at V came to 5 bases and at J to 2 bases, leaving 17 bases not matched to a gene.

This clonotype has only a few counts. This sequence joins TRBV7-9 and TRBJ1-1; 7 nucleotides agree with TRBD1. This CDR3 is 14 amino acids long. V lost 3 bases and J lost 7; bases outside the gene matches: 8. Germline values: CDR1 SEHNR, CDR2 FQNEAQ (reference sequence). The CDR3 region has the DNA TGTGCCAGCAGCTTCGCAGGGGGGGGTGGTGAAGCTTTCTTT. Amino acid sequence: CASSFAGGGGEAFF.

V usage is TRBV12-3 or TRBV12-4 and J usage is TRBJ2-2, with TRBD2 identical over 16 bases. The CDR3 sequence is 18 residues long. The J segment lost 1 base and the V segment lost 7 bases, leaving 6 bases of the junction unmatched. CDR3 protein: CASTPGTSGRGNTGELFF. The CDR3, as DNA: TGTGCCAGCACCCCCGGGACTAGCGGGAGGGGGAACACCGGGGAGCTGTTTTTT.

The chain employs TRBV6-5 and TRBJ2-3, with TRBD2 matching 11 bases. With V trimmed by 4 bases and J by 6 bases, 9 bases remained unmatched. The CDR3 runs 16 residues. The germline CDR1 and CDR2 sequences are MNHEY and SVGAGI. The CDR3 DNA sequence: TGTGCCAGCAGTTTTATAGCGGGGGGGATCTCCGATACGCAGTATTTT. Translated, it gives CASSFIAGGISDTQYF.

This sequence joins TRBV5-5 and TRBJ2-7; no firm D call. Germline assignment: CDR1 SGHKS and CDR2 YYEKEE (reference sequence). The CDR3 extends over 14 amino acids. The V end lost 4 bases, the J end lost 3 bases, and 14 bases lay between the germline ends. The CDR3 here is CASSIHGFDYEQYF. CDR3 coding DNA: TGTGCCAGCAGCATCCACGGGTTCGACTACGAGCAGTACTTC.

This clonotype was seen a few times. This chain links TRBV29-1 with TRBJ2-1; 14 bases are a match to TRBD2. Germline V CDR1 and CDR2: SQVTM, ANQGSEA. Germline trimming cut 1 base from V and 15 bases from J; bases unmatched to any gene: 11. The CDR3 is 15 residues long. The CDR3 loop is CSVEVTTSGRAVPFF. In nucleotides, the CDR3 is TGCAGCGTTGAAGTTACGACTAGCGGGAGGGCCGTCCCGTTCTTC.

This clonotype was counted only a few times. The chain carries TRBV7-9 and TRBJ2-7; D might be TRBD2 (7 bases). The CDR3 loop spans 14 amino acids. V lost 5 bases to trimming and J lost 4 bases, with 15 bases between them. The V gene's germline CDR1 is SEHNR and CDR2 FQNEAQ (reference sequence). The CDR3 loop is CASSPPGGPYEQYF. The CDR3 DNA sequence: TGTGCCAGCAGCCCCCCCGGGGGGCCGTACGAGCAGTACTTC.

CDR3 protein: CSARGFRDRAYGYTF. CDR3 nucleotide sequence: TGCAGTGCTAGAGGGTTTAGGGACAGAGCCTATGGCTACACCTTC. V usage is TRBV20-1 and J usage is TRBJ1-2; 7 positions match TRBD1. In germline, CDR1 is DFQATT, CDR2 SNEGSKA (reference sequence). CDR3 length: 15 residues. The V and J ends lost 1 base and 4 bases, in that order; junction bases with no gene match: 9.

The chain joins TRBV29-1 to TRBJ1-1; TRBD1 matches 9 bases. Trimming took 7 bases from V and 6 from J; bases not matched to a gene: 9. The CDR3 is made up of 13 amino acids. Per germline, CDR1 SQVTM and CDR2 ANQGSEA. CDR3 nucleotides: TGCAGCGCCTCAACCGACAGGGGGTCTGAAGCTTTCTTT. Protein product: CSASTDRGSEAFF. The full variable domain, rest sourced from reference TRBV29-1 and TRBJ1-1, is SAVISQKPSRDICQRGTSLTIQCQVDSQVTMMFWYRQQPGQSLTLIATANQGSEATYESGFVIDKFPISRPNLTFSTLTVSNMSPEDSSIYLCSASTDRGSEAFFGQGTRLTVV.

This clonotype was observed at least ten times. J is TRBJ2-1 and V is TRBV4-2, with D possibly matching TRBD1 (6 bases). Between the trimmed V and J ends, which lost 0 bases and 4 bases, there was a span of 10 bases. CDR1 and CDR2 from the germline V gene are LGHNA and YNFKEQ. The CDR3 is made up of 15 amino acids. The CDR3 sequence: CASSQEDSNYNEQFF. The CDR3 nucleotides are TGTGCCAGCAGCCAAGAGGACAGCAATTACAATGAGCAGTTCTTC.

The chain links TRBV29-1 to TRBJ2-7, with unresolved D. Trimming took 6 bases from V and 1 from J, leaving 13 bases between them. This CDR3 region has 13 residues. Germline V gives CDR1 SQVTM, CDR2 ANQGSEA. The CDR3 DNA sequence: TGCAGCGTCGTCGACACCGGGTCCTACGAGCAGTACTTC. Encoded protein: CSVVDTGSYEQYF.